These T cell receptor beta chains were read from a single sample in a study of blood T cell repertoires in COVID-19. Using immunoSEQ multiplex PCR, the repertoire was profiled, and TCRdb retains in-frame clones only, with some absent. The sample shows 180,000 or so clones, approximately 88% of them seen only once. The sample was peripheral blood. The source of these receptors is a man aged 35 to 55 with acute or convalescent COVID-19. Both conserved end residues are part of each CDR3. Each record gives: clone size, D gene, J gene, V gene, CDR3 DNA, CDR3 protein. D genes are given only for firm matches. Only some rows state a clone size, as once, few, many or a class for expanded clones.

clone size: once
D gene: -
J gene: TRBJ2-1
V gene: TRBV27
CDR3 DNA: TGTGCCAGCAGTTTTCGAGGGGGTGGCGAATTCTTC
CDR3 protein: CASSFRGGGEFF

clone size: -
D gene: -
J gene: TRBJ2-7
V gene: TRBV7-2
CDR3 DNA: TGTGCCAGCAGCTTAGCGTGGCTAGCTGGAGAGCAGTACTTC
CDR3 protein: CASSLAWLAGEQYF

clone size: -
D gene: -
J gene: TRBJ2-2
V gene: TRBV2
CDR3 DNA: TGTGCCAGCAGTGCTGGACAGGGAGGGCGCGCCGGGGAGCTGTTTTTT
CDR3 protein: CASSAGQGGRAGELFF

clone size: -
D gene: -
J gene: TRBJ2-7
V gene: TRBV30
CDR3 DNA: TGTGCCTGGAGTGTACTTGGTTACGAGCAGTACTTC
CDR3 protein: CAWSVLGYEQYF

clone size: few
D gene: TRBD1
J gene: TRBJ1-6
V gene: TRBV9
CDR3 DNA: TGTGCCAGCAGCGGGACAGGCCCAGGGGGATTGCCCCTCCACTTT
CDR3 protein: CASSGTGPGGLPLHF

clone size: -
D gene: TRBD1
J gene: TRBJ1-6
V gene: TRBV19
CDR3 DNA: TGTGCCAGAGAGGGACCCGACGGGACAGGGGATAATAATTCACCCCTCCACTTT
CDR3 protein: CAREGPDGTGDNNSPLHF

clone size: -
D gene: TRBD1
J gene: TRBJ2-2
V gene: TRBV19
CDR3 DNA: TGTGCCAGTAGTCGGACAGGGCTGAGCACCGGGGAGCTGTTTTTT
CDR3 protein: CASSRTGLSTGELFF

clone size: -
D gene: -
J gene: TRBJ1-3
V gene: TRBV7-9
CDR3 DNA: TGTGCCAGCAGCGGGACTGCCTCTGGAAACACCATATATTTT
CDR3 protein: CASSGTASGNTIYF

clone size: -
D gene: TRBD2
J gene: TRBJ2-1
V gene: TRBV5-4
CDR3 DNA: TGTGCCAGCAGCTTCGGACTAGACAATGAGCAGTTCTTC
CDR3 protein: CASSFGLDNEQFF

clone size: -
D gene: TRBD1
J gene: TRBJ1-4
V gene: TRBV6-1
CDR3 DNA: TGTGCCAGCAGTGAAAGGTTTTCGGGGGACAGGACAGGTGAAAAACTGTTTTTT
CDR3 protein: CASSERFSGDRTGEKLFF

clone size: -
D gene: -
J gene: TRBJ1-5
V gene: TRBV19
CDR3 DNA: TGTGCCAGTAGTACTCAGGGCTGGAATCAGCCCCAGCATTTT
CDR3 protein: CASSTQGWNQPQHF

clone size: -
D gene: TRBD2
J gene: TRBJ2-5
V gene: TRBV4-1
CDR3 DNA: TGCGCCAGCAGCCAGGCCGGGACTAGCGGGGAGACCCAGTACTTC
CDR3 protein: CASSQAGTSGETQYF

clone size: -
D gene: TRBD1
J gene: TRBJ1-2
V gene: TRBV2
CDR3 DNA: TGTGCCAGCAGCGGTACAGGGGGAAGGATTGGCTACACCTTC
CDR3 protein: CASSGTGGRIGYTF

clone size: -
D gene: TRBD1
J gene: TRBJ2-7
V gene: TRBV6-2/TRBV6-3
CDR3 DNA: TGTGCCAGCAGCGACAGGGTGTCCTACGAGCAGTACTTC
CDR3 protein: CASSDRVSYEQYF

clone size: -
D gene: -
J gene: TRBJ1-5
V gene: TRBV30
CDR3 DNA: TGTGCCTGGAGTGGGCCCCGCAGGGGAAGCAATCAGCCCCAGCATTTT
CDR3 protein: CAWSGPRRGSNQPQHF

clone size: -
D gene: TRBD2
J gene: TRBJ2-7
V gene: TRBV29-1
CDR3 DNA: TGCAGCGTGGTCCCCGGGACTACATCCTACGAGCAGTACTTC
CDR3 protein: CSVVPGTTSYEQYF

clone size: once
D gene: TRBD2
J gene: TRBJ2-2
V gene: TRBV10-1
CDR3 DNA: TGCGCCAGCAGTGCGGGGGGACTCGGGGAGCTGTTTTTT
CDR3 protein: CASSAGGLGELFF

clone size: -
D gene: -
J gene: TRBJ2-7
V gene: TRBV7-9
CDR3 DNA: TGTGCCAGCAGCTTAAATCAGGGATTAGGCTCCTACGAGCAGTACTTC
CDR3 protein: CASSLNQGLGSYEQYF

clone size: -
D gene: -
J gene: TRBJ2-3
V gene: TRBV7-3
CDR3 DNA: TGTGCCAGCAGCTCCGGGGTGTCCACAGATACGCAGTATTTT
CDR3 protein: CASSSGVSTDTQYF

clone size: few
D gene: TRBD1
J gene: TRBJ2-1
V gene: TRBV5-1
CDR3 DNA: TGCGCCAGCAGCCTTCGGACAGGGGGCGGCGATGAGCAGTTCTTC
CDR3 protein: CASSLRTGGGDEQFF

clone size: -
D gene: TRBD1
J gene: TRBJ2-1
V gene: TRBV5-1
CDR3 DNA: TGCGCCAGCAGCTGGGACAGGGGAGAGTCCGGTGAGCAGTTCTTC
CDR3 protein: CASSWDRGESGEQFF

clone size: -
D gene: TRBD2
J gene: TRBJ2-1
V gene: TRBV4-3
CDR3 DNA: TGCGCCAGCAGCCAGCCCTTAGCGGGAAGCTCCTACAGTGAGCAGTTCTTC
CDR3 protein: CASSQPLAGSSYSEQFF